The TCR beta chain described here comes from a study of blood T cell repertoires in COVID-19. For the study at large: Italy, Spain and the United States were the sources of the convalescent and acute COVID-19 samples. Sample material is recorded as cDNA or gDNA derived from T cells, B-cell-depleted T cells, or PBMCs.

Assay: immunoSEQ multiplex PCR; the TCRdb copy retains only in-frame clones and omits some. The profile shows nearly 200,000 clones, around 80% of them singletons. The ends lost 4 bases at V and 2 bases at J; junction bases unmatched: 3. The CDR3 is 15 residues long. Germline V gives CDR1 SGHTA, CDR2 FQGNSA. Sequenced: peripheral blood. The chain is built from TRBV7-2 and TRBJ1-1, with 11 bases that match TRBD1. The TCR originated in a human donor with acute or convalescent COVID-19. The donor label of this sample is uncertain. Written as DNA, the CDR3 is TGTGCCAGCAGCTGGGACAGGGGGGCAAACACTGAAGCTTTCTTT. Translation gives CASSWDRGANTEAFF.